This entry lists 16 T cell receptor beta chains sequenced from one sample in a study of Ad26.COV2.S vaccination and SARS-CoV-2 variants. Treatment reported: around 19 received Ad26.COV2.S at low or high dose, single or two shots; about 5 received placebo; per-sample allocation not given. Following the first vaccine or placebo injection, samples were taken on day 63. Sequenced by immunoSEQ multiplex PCR; TCRdb stores in-frame clones only, minus some. The sample shows over 450,000 clones, 89% of them seen only once. Sequenced here: peripheral blood, sampled in a trial of Ad26.COV2.S vaccine versus placebo. Source of these receptors: a person between 18 and 60 years old who received the Ad26.COV2.S COVID-19 vaccine or a placebo.

This chain uses TRBV14 with TRBJ1-6; perhaps TRBD1 as D (6 bases). Trimming took 4 bases from V and 7 from J, leaving 14 bases between them. In germline, CDR1 is SGHDN, CDR2 FVKESK. CDR3 length: 15 residues. CDR3 sequence reads: CASSLQGIRNSPLHF. The DNA of the CDR3 is TGTGCCAGCAGCCTTCAGGGGATCCGGAATTCACCCCTCCACTTT.

This clone was counted a few times. V gene TRBV10-3 combines with J gene TRBJ1-3; D is perhaps TRBD1 (5 bases). The germline gives CDR1 ENHRY, CDR2 SYGVKD. The V gene lost 0 bases and the J gene lost 0 bases, with 15 bases spanning the gap. The CDR3 spans 18 residues. The CDR3 here is CAISESGARYLSGNTIYF. DNA for the CDR3: TGTGCCATCAGTGAGTCAGGGGCACGGTACCTCTCTGGAAACACCATATATTTT.

The chain couples TRBV6-2 or TRBV6-3 to TRBJ1-5; no reliable D call. Trimming pared 3 bases from V and 9 bases from J, leaving 6 bases between. This CDR3 comprises 11 residues. Germline loops: CDR1 MNHEY, CDR2 SVGEGT. CDR3 coding DNA: TGTGCCAGCAGTTATGAGGGGCCCCAGCATTTT. Amino acids: CASSYEGPQHF.

This clone was observed once. The rearrangement joins TRBV29-1 to TRBJ2-2; the D is unclear. CDR1 SQVTM and CDR2 ANQGSEA come from the germline V gene. The CDR3 is 14 amino acids. V lost 7 bases and J 4 bases, leaving 16 bases between the germline ends. In DNA, the CDR3 is TGCAGCGGAACACCCCCGAAGCCCACCGGGGAGCTGTTTTTT. It specifies CSGTPPKPTGELFF.

This clone was counted only a few times. The chain is built from TRBV2 and TRBJ2-7; 8 bases map to TRBD1. The germline V gene has CDR1 SNHLY and CDR2 FYNNEI. The CDR3 has 14 residues. V trimming: 6 bases; J trimming: 0 bases; junction bases outside the gene matches: 4. This CDR3 is CASSRQGYSYEQYF. The CDR3 DNA reads as TGTGCCAGCAGCAGACAGGGGTACTCCTACGAGCAGTACTTC.

The DNA of the CDR3 is TGTGCCAGCCGGGACTTTCAGACCTACGAGCAGTACTTC. Translation gives CASRDFQTYEQYF. The chain links TRBV11-2 to TRBJ2-7; D might be TRBD2 (6 bases). The V and J ends lost 8 bases and 2 bases respectively, with 13 bases between them. Per the germline V gene, CDR1 is SGHAT and CDR2 is FQNNGV. The CDR3 is made up of 13 amino acids.

This clone was counted a single time. The chain employs TRBV28 and TRBJ1-4; D uncertain. Germline CDR1 reads MDHEN; CDR2 reads SYDVKM. V gave up 1 base and J gave up 6 bases, with 9 bases separating them. The CDR3 length is 14 residues. The CDR3 DNA follows: TGTGCCAGCAGTTTATCTAGCCCGTATGAAAAACTGTTTTTT. Translating gives CASSLSSPYEKLFF.

The rearrangement uses TRBV4-1 and TRBJ1-5; 12 bases align to TRBD1. The CDR3 extends over 15 amino acids. The trim removed 6 bases at V and 5 bases at J, leaving 5 bases unmatched. Germline CDR1 is MGHRA and CDR2 is YSYEKL. The CDR3, as DNA: TGCGCCAGCAGTCGGGGACAGGGGGCCGATCAGCCCCAGCATTTT. It translates to CASSRGQGADQPQHF.

V gene TRBV12-5 combines with J gene TRBJ2-1; 7 nucleotides agree with TRBD2. CDR1 LGHNT and CDR2 FRNRAP come from the germline V gene. CDR3 length: 12 residues. V was clipped by 7 bases and J by 7 bases; unmatched bases: 4. The chain's CDR3 is CASALAVNEQFF. In DNA, the CDR3 is TGTGCTAGTGCCCTAGCGGTTAATGAGCAGTTCTTC.

V is TRBV4-3 and J is TRBJ1-4; D not resolved. The CDR3 covers 14 residues. Trimming shortened V by 5 bases and J by 8 bases, and 15 bases separated the two germline ends. Germline V gene data show CDR1 as LGHNA and CDR2 as YSLEER. The CDR3 protein is CASSGSFPGEKLFF. The CDR3 nucleotides are TGCGCCAGCAGCGGTTCATTTCCGGGGGAAAAACTGTTTTTT.

This chain joins TRBV3-1 (or the pseudogene TRBV3-2) and TRBJ1-2, with 9 positions matching TRBD1. The germline V gene encodes CDR1 LGHDT and CDR2 YNNKEL (reference sequence). The CDR3 extends over 16 amino acids. J lost 2 bases, V lost 2 bases, and 6 bases had no gene match. The CDR3 sequence is CASSQTGQGINYGYTF. The CDR3 coding sequence is TGTGCCAGCAGCCAAACGGGACAGGGAATAAACTATGGCTACACCTTC.

The chain joins TRBV9 to TRBJ1-1; no clear D. Trimming took 1 base from V and 3 from J, leaving 7 bases between them. Germline lookup yields CDR1 SGDLS and CDR2 YYNGEE. The CDR3 runs to 13 residues. CDR3: CASSVWADTEAFF. The CDR3 region has the DNA TGTGCCAGCAGCGTATGGGCGGACACTGAAGCTTTCTTT.

This clone was picked up a small number of times. The genes are TRBV6-6 and TRBJ1-3; maybe TRBD1 (6 bases). The CDR3 runs to 15 residues. The V gene's germline CDR1 is MNHNY and CDR2 SVGAGI (reference sequence). Trimming left V 5 bases short and J 0 bases short, with 11 bases between. The CDR3 spells CASSRTANSGNTIYF. In DNA, the CDR3 is TGTGCCAGCAGTAGGACAGCTAACTCTGGAAACACCATATATTTT.

The chain carries TRBV5-1 and TRBJ2-3, with 8 bases aligning to TRBD2. Trimming removed 0 bases from V and 0 bases from J; junction bases left unmatched: 3. The CDR3 is 16 residues long. Germline-derived CDR1 and CDR2 are SGHRS and YFSETQ. The CDR3 bases are TGCGCCAGCAGCTTGGGCCAGCGGGGGAGCACAGATACGCAGTATTTT. Amino acid sequence: CASSLGQRGSTDTQYF.

The chain couples TRBV5-1 to TRBJ1-3; maybe TRBD1 (6 bases). Trimming took 4 bases from V and 4 from J, leaving 15 bases between them. This CDR3 spans 15 amino acids. CDR1 and CDR2 from the germline V gene are SGHRS and YFSETQ. CDR3 coding DNA: TGCGCCAGCAGCCCGGGACACGGTAGGGGAAACACCATATATTTT. It specifies CASSPGHGRGNTIYF.

The chain recombines TRBV6-2 or TRBV6-3 with TRBJ1-4; D is undetermined. The germline V gene encodes CDR1 MNHEY and CDR2 SVGEGT. The CDR3 has 15 amino acids. Trimming stripped 0 bases from V and 4 bases from J, with 9 bases between. The CDR3 is CASSYSLGFNEKLFF. The CDR3 DNA is TGTGCCAGCAGTTACTCGCTAGGATTTAATGAAAAACTGTTTTTT.